This T cell receptor (beta chain) was captured in a study of OX40 agonist ivuxolimab in advanced cancers. In regard to this clone: The antigen is undetermined. At one of its ends the junction is not consistent with the germline gene, which may arise from a read error.

The assay was immunoSEQ multiplex PCR, and TCRdb's table has in-frame clones only and misses some. This table holds roughly 56,000 clones, roughly 84% found once. The CDR3 is made up of 14 amino acids. Per the germline V gene, CDR1 is MNHNS and CDR2 is SASEGT. People who had autoimmune disease history or systemic immunosuppression were excluded. General observations from the study: With doses of 0.1-3.0 mg/kg, partial responders showed among the lowest clonal expansion. It was also the case that some nonresponders had low normalized T-cell clonal expansion. Expanded clones tended on average to be more numerous among CD8+ T cells than CD4+.

The sequences come from CD4+ or CD8+ T cells sorted from blood, collected in a trial of the OX40 agonist ivuxolimab. The rearrangement uses TRBV6-1 and TRBJ2-7; 11 positions match TRBD2. The source of this sequence is an adult with an advanced solid tumor such as melanoma, head and neck, liver or kidney cancer. DNA for the CDR3: TGTGCCAGCACTGAACTAGCGGGGGCCTACGAGCAGTACTTC. Amino acid sequence: CASTELAGAYEQYF.